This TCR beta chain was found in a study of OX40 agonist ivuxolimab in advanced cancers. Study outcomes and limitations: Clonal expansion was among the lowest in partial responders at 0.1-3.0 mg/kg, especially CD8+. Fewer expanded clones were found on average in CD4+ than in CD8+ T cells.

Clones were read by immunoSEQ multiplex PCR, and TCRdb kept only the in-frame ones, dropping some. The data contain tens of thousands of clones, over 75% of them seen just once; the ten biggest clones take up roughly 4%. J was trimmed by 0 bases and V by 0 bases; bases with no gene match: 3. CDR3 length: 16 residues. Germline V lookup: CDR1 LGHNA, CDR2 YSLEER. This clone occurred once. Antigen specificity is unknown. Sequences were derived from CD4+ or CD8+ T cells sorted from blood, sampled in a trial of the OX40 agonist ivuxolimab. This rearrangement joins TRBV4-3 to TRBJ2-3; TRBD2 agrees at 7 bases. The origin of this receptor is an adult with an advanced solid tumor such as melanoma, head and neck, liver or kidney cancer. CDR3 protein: CASSQEGLPSTDTQYF. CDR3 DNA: TGCGCCAGCAGCCAAGAGGGACTACCGAGCACAGATACGCAGTATTTT.